These T cell receptor beta chains were read from a single sample in a study of cytomegalovirus exposure and HLA in healthy donors. Sequencing used immunoSEQ multiplex PCR; TCRdb keeps in-frame clones, though not all of them. The sample gives a few hundred thousand clones, around four fifths of which show up once; 11% to 15% is in the top ten. Sequencing was carried out using PBMCs. These receptors all come from a woman in her 30s in good health and CMV-seropositive. Each CDR3 is given with its conserved first and last residue. D genes are given only for firm matches. Clone size, where shown, is once, few, many, or a class for clones that have expanded.

j_gene: TRBJ1-1; abundance: .; d_gene: .; v_gene: TRBV27; CDR3nt: TGTGCCAGCAGCGCGACAGGAGGGTTAGTAGCTTTCTTT; CDR3aa: CASSATGGLVAFF
j_gene: TRBJ1-1; abundance: .; d_gene: TRBD1; v_gene: TRBV7-8; CDR3nt: TGTGCCAGCAGCCCAGTCGGGACAGGGGAAAGGGGGACTGAAGCTTTCTTT; CDR3aa: CASSPVGTGERGTEAFF
j_gene: TRBJ2-5; abundance: .; d_gene: .; v_gene: TRBV5-1; CDR3nt: TGCGCCAGCAGCTTCACCGGGTCCCGGATAGGCCAAGAGACCCAGTACTTC; CDR3aa: CASSFTGSRIGQETQYF
j_gene: TRBJ2-7; abundance: .; d_gene: TRBD1; v_gene: TRBV7-9; CDR3nt: TGTGCCAGCAGCTTAACAGGGGGCTTGTTCTACGAGCAGTACTTC; CDR3aa: CASSLTGGLFYEQYF
j_gene: TRBJ2-3; abundance: .; d_gene: .; v_gene: TRBV7-8; CDR3nt: TGTGCCAGCAGGACGGGGAGCACAGATACGCAGTATTTT; CDR3aa: CASRTGSTDTQYF
j_gene: TRBJ2-5; abundance: .; d_gene: TRBD1; v_gene: TRBV6-5; CDR3nt: TGTGCCAGCAGTCCGCGGACAGGGGACCAAGAGACCCAGTACTTC; CDR3aa: CASSPRTGDQETQYF
j_gene: TRBJ1-1; abundance: once; d_gene: .; v_gene: TRBV29-1; CDR3nt: TGCAGCGTTCCGACGGGAAATATCAACACTGAAGCTTTCTTT; CDR3aa: CSVPTGNINTEAFF
j_gene: TRBJ2-1; abundance: once; d_gene: .; v_gene: TRBV6-5; CDR3nt: TGTGCCAGCAGTCCGACCTATAACGGGGGTGAGCAGTTCTTC; CDR3aa: CASSPTYNGGEQFF
j_gene: TRBJ2-7; abundance: few; d_gene: .; v_gene: TRBV30; CDR3nt: TGTGCCTGGAGCCCCATTTTTAGTTACCAGGCGGGTCGTAGCTCCTACGAGCAGTACTTC; CDR3aa: CAWSPIFSYQAGRSSYEQYF
j_gene: TRBJ2-7; abundance: .; d_gene: .; v_gene: TRBV7-9; CDR3nt: TGTGCCAGCAGCTTAGGCCCGGGCCAGCAGACTTCCTACGAGCAGTACTTC; CDR3aa: CASSLGPGQQTSYEQYF
j_gene: TRBJ2-5; abundance: few; d_gene: .; v_gene: TRBV6-5; CDR3nt: TGTGCCAGCAGTTACAAAGAGACCCAGTACTTC; CDR3aa: CASSYKETQYF
j_gene: TRBJ2-5; abundance: .; d_gene: TRBD2; v_gene: TRBV2; CDR3nt: TGTGCCAGTAGCGGGAGGGCGGGTAGAGAGACCCAGTACTTC; CDR3aa: CASSGRAGRETQYF
j_gene: TRBJ1-2; abundance: .; d_gene: .; v_gene: TRBV28; CDR3nt: TGTGCCAGCACCCGAGAGACTCTGAGTGGCTACACCTTC; CDR3aa: CASTRETLSGYTF